This T cell receptor (beta chain) was retrieved from a study of cytomegalovirus exposure and HLA in healthy donors. Findings of the study overall: Overall, some 160 TCR beta chains were annotated as cytomegalovirus-associated. A later analysis reported that several of the most significant clusters appeared to be linked to common viral pathogens, among them Epstein-Barr virus. Being productive about 90% or about 30% of the time was typical of most TCR beta V segments in an earlier analysis.

Primers included in the PCR were 60 Vbeta and 13 Jbeta primers. The method was immunoSEQ multiplex PCR; TCRdb's version includes in-frame clones alone and lacks a portion of them. The sample records about 150,000 clones, approximately 77% being singletons. In regard to this clone: Antigen specificity is unknown.

The CDR3 length is 16 residues. The V gene's germline CDR1 is SGHDN and CDR2 FVKESK. V was clipped by 2 bases and J by 1 base; unmatched bases: 3. This rearrangement joins TRBV14 to TRBJ2-2, with TRBD1 matching 8 bases. Input material: PBMCs. The TCR originated in a woman aged 40 to 55 in good health and CMV-seronegative. Here the CDR3 reads CASSQRDRLNTGELFF. The CDR3 nucleotides are TGTGCCAGCAGCCAACGGGACAGGCTGAACACCGGGGAGCTGTTTTTT.